Listed here is a single TCR beta chain. Profiling relied on immunoSEQ multiplex PCR, and the TCRdb table lists in-frame clones only, not all of them. The sample carries under 100,000 clones, about 85% recorded once. V was shortened by 0 bases and J by 4 bases, with 12 bases between the two germline ends. The V gene's germline CDR1 is LGHNA and CDR2 YSLEER. This CDR3 spans 15 amino acids. The data were taken from a study of radiotherapy plus CTLA-4 blockade in lung cancer. In the study overall: Among patients, around 18% showed objective responses, and about 30% had disease control.

V is TRBV4-3 and J is TRBJ1-2, with D hard to call. Specimen: peripheral blood, collected from a patient treated with radiotherapy plus ipilimumab. The sequence was collected from a human donor with non-small cell lung cancer that progressed on radiotherapy plus ipilimumab. The chain's CDR3 is CASSQDSWKRYGYTF. CDR3 sequence (DNA): TGCGCCAGCAGCCAAGATTCTTGGAAGCGCTATGGCTACACCTTC.